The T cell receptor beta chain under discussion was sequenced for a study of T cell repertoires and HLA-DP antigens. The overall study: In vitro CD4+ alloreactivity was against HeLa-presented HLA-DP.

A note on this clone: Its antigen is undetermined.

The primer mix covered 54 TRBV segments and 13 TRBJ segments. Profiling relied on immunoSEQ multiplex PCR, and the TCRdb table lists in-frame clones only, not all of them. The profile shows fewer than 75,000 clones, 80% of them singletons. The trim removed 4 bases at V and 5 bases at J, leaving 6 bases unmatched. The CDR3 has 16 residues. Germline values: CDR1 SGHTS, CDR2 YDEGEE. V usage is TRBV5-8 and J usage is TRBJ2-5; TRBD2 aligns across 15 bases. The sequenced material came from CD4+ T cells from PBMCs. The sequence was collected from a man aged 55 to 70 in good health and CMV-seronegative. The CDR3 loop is CASSLGLAGGGETQYF. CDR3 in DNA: TGTGCCAGCAGCCTCGGACTAGCGGGAGGGGGGGAGACCCAGTACTTC.